This T cell receptor (beta chain) originates from a study of early T cells in non-severe SARS-CoV-2 infection. Study conclusions and caveats: Clonotype matching in VDJdb favored anti-spike CD8 responses and did not capture private and CD4 specificities.

Unmatched junction bases numbered 7, after V lost 3 bases and J lost 7 bases. The CDR3 extends over 17 amino acids. The V gene's germline CDR1 is SEHNR and CDR2 FQNEAQ (reference sequence). Unique molecular identifiers (one per individual cDNA molecule) were attached. MiXCR was run by TCRdb on the 5' RACE reads, yielding one entry per CDR3 protein. In the table there are about 22,000 distinct CDR3 sequences, more than 3.5% of which are singletons. Concerning this clonotype: No antigen is known for it. A read error may be the cause here, since a much bigger clone is one base away.

The sample consisted of whole blood. This sequence originates from an adult who was a healthcare worker with PCR-confirmed SARS-CoV-2 infection or an uninfected control (not recorded which). This rearrangement joins TRBV7-9 to TRBJ2-1, with 15 bases identical to TRBD2. The CDR3 DNA reads as TGTGCCAGCAGCTTCGGGACTAGCGGGGGGCCCAGAAATGAGCAGTTCTTC. This translates into CASSFGTSGGPRNEQFF.